The rows below give T cell receptor beta chains drawn from one sample of a study of identical twins. TCRdb independently ran MiXCR on the 5' RACE reads; one entry per CDR3 protein. The sample includes fewer than 650,000 distinct CDR3 sequences, around 7.4% seen only once; the top ten take about 1.5%. These same data were also listed under a study on yellow fever vaccine responses in identical twins.

The specimen was PBMCs. The source of these receptors is a woman aged 18-29 years in good health. The CDR3 runs from the conserved cysteine through the conserved F or W. Clone size is not always given. Where it is, it says once, few, many or a class for expanded clones.

size: many
J: TRBJ1-2
V: TRBV14
CDR3: CASSQVGPGGGYGYTF

size: NA
J: TRBJ2-1
V: TRBV12-3/TRBV12-4
CDR3: CASKMREGPNEQFF

size: NA
J: TRBJ1-2
V: TRBV5-6
CDR3: CASSPRQGWETNYGYTF

size: many
J: TRBJ1-1
V: TRBV12-3/TRBV12-4
CDR3: CASKDGRFVSTEAFF

size: NA
J: TRBJ2-4
V: TRBV29-1
CDR3: CSVRTGRSSLSVAKNIQYF

size: many
J: TRBJ2-3
V: TRBV12-3/TRBV12-4
CDR3: CASSFRASTDTQYF

size: NA
J: TRBJ2-3
V: TRBV5-6
CDR3: CASSFLGLDFGF

size: many
J: TRBJ2-5
V: TRBV7-8
CDR3: CASSSRRYVGQETQYF

size: many
J: TRBJ1-1
V: TRBV29-1
CDR3: CSVGTGTVGTEAFF

size: many
J: TRBJ2-1
V: TRBV4-1
CDR3: CASSPRQGVQNEQFF

size: NA
J: TRBJ2-1
V: TRBV5-6
CDR3: CASWSGFF

size: few
J: TRBJ1-4
V: TRBV7-8
CDR3: CASSLDTRRATNEKLFF

size: many
J: TRBJ1-2
V: TRBV11-2
CDR3: CASSTTGGGYGYTF

size: NA
J: TRBJ2-1
V: TRBV18
CDR3: CASSPPLAGTLDEQFF

size: few
J: TRBJ2-2
V: TRBV12-3/TRBV12-4
CDR3: CASSRGRTGVTGELFF

size: few
J: TRBJ1-1
V: TRBV12-5
CDR3: CASGLNQGGAFF

size: NA
J: TRBJ1-1
V: TRBV5-1
CDR3: CASSLEPEGTEAFF

size: few
J: TRBJ2-5
V: TRBV10-3
CDR3: CAISESLGPDRETQYF

size: many
J: TRBJ2-1
V: TRBV20-1
CDR3: CSARLAGVHEQFF

size: few
J: TRBJ2-3
V: TRBV12-3/TRBV12-4
CDR3: CASSPGTSGRFSTDTQYF

size: many
J: TRBJ2-5
V: TRBV14
CDR3: CASSPLGRGGAGETQYF

size: many
J: TRBJ2-2
V: TRBV24-1
CDR3: CATSVAGSRYGTGELFF

size: few
J: TRBJ1-5
V: TRBV2
CDR3: CASKVQSNQPQHF

size: many
J: TRBJ2-3
V: TRBV12-3/TRBV12-4
CDR3: CASSLTPTSSTDTQYF

size: few
J: TRBJ2-2
V: TRBV7-2
CDR3: CASSLLAGVTTGELFF

size: few
J: TRBJ1-1
V: TRBV6-5
CDR3: CASSYSRWDRRTEAFF

size: NA
J: TRBJ2-6
V: TRBV12-3/TRBV12-4
CDR3: CASSSPRDSHKSGANVLTF

size: NA
J: TRBJ2-1
V: TRBV7-8
CDR3: CASSLGIDVSYNEQFF

size: NA
J: TRBJ2-1
V: TRBV5-1
CDR3: CASSLGLAGAVSEQFF

size: few
J: TRBJ1-1
V: TRBV6-1
CDR3: CASSSDRVRTEAFF

size: many
J: TRBJ2-3
V: TRBV28
CDR3: CASSRWTSGGQDTQYF

size: few
J: TRBJ2-1
V: TRBV28
CDR3: CASSPTAGGKVEQFF

size: NA
J: TRBJ2-4
V: TRBV12-3/TRBV12-4
CDR3: CASSSTENIQYF

size: many
J: TRBJ2-4
V: TRBV12-3/TRBV12-4
CDR3: CASSFLSPKNIQYF

size: many
J: TRBJ2-7
V: TRBV12-3/TRBV12-4
CDR3: CASSPPSAYEQYF

size: few
J: TRBJ2-5
V: TRBV5-1
CDR3: CASSLVGQGGVGETQYF

size: few
J: TRBJ2-3
V: TRBV15
CDR3: CATSRGQGGSAHTDTQYF

size: NA
J: TRBJ2-3
V: TRBV10-3
CDR3: CAIGGRDTQYF

size: NA
J: TRBJ2-1
V: TRBV21-1
CDR3: CASSKVDCHKNEQFF

size: NA
J: TRBJ2-4
V: TRBV11-1
CDR3: CASSLGTTESGSKNIQYF

size: many
J: TRBJ1-6
V: TRBV2
CDR3: CATLRDRNSPLHF

size: NA
J: TRBJ1-1
V: TRBV6-5
CDR3: CASSYWEADTEAFF

size: NA
J: TRBJ2-5
V: TRBV19
CDR3: CASSPLGTDHQETQYF

size: few
J: TRBJ2-7
V: TRBV24-1
CDR3: CATSDPRTGQGDEQYF

size: many
J: TRBJ2-5
V: TRBV5-1
CDR3: CASSLVTGRGETQYF

size: NA
J: TRBJ2-3
V: TRBV7-9
CDR3: CASTPLGADTQYF

size: few
J: TRBJ2-7
V: TRBV11-2
CDR3: CASSPASGGEQYF

size: few
J: TRBJ1-2
V: TRBV4-1
CDR3: CASSQVRENYGYTF

size: few
J: TRBJ2-5
V: TRBV7-2
CDR3: CASSDNGGALVETQYF

size: many
J: TRBJ2-5
V: TRBV4-1
CDR3: CASSQTGRGSQETQYF

size: NA
J: TRBJ2-3
V: TRBV5-5
CDR3: CASSLKLRGVTDTQYF

size: few
J: TRBJ2-1
V: TRBV9
CDR3: CASSLRTSVYNEQFF

size: NA
J: TRBJ2-7
V: TRBV6-1
CDR3: CASSESERKLDYEQYF

size: few
J: TRBJ2-3
V: TRBV5-1
CDR3: CASSKGLVGADTQYF

size: few
J: TRBJ1-2
V: TRBV29-1
CDR3: CSVPATGVGYTF